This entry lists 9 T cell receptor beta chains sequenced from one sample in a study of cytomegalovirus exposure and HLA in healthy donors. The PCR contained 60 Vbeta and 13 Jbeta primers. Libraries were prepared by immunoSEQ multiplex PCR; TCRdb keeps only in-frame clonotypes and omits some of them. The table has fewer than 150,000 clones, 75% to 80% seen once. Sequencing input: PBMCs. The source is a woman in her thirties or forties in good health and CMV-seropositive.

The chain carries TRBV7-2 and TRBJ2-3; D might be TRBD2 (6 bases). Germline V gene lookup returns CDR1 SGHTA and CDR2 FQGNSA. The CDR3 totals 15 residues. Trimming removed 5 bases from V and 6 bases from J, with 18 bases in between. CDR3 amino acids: CASSPWGGDTDTQYF. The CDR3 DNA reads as TGTGCCAGCAGCCCCTGGGGCGGGGATACGGATACGCAGTATTTT.

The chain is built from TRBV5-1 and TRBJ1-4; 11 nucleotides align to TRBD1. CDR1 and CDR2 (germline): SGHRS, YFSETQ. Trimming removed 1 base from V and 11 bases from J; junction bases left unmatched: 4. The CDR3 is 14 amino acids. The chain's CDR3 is CASSLPGQGDKLFF. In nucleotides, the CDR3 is TGCGCCAGCAGCTTGCCGGGACAGGGGGATAAACTGTTTTTT.

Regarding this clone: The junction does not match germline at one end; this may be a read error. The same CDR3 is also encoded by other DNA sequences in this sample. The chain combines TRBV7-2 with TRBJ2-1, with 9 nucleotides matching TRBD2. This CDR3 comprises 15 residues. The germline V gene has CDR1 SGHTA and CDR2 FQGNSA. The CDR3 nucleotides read TGCGCCAGCAGCTTAGTAGCGGGAGTCGGGAATGAGCAGTTCTTC. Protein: CASSLVAGVGNEQFF.

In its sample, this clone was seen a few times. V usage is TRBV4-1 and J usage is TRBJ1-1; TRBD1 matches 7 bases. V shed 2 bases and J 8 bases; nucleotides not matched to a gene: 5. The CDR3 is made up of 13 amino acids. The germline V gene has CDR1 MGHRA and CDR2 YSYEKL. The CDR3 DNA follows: TGCGCCAGCAGCCAACCAGGAGGGGGCGAAGCTTTCTTT. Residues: CASSQPGGGEAFF.

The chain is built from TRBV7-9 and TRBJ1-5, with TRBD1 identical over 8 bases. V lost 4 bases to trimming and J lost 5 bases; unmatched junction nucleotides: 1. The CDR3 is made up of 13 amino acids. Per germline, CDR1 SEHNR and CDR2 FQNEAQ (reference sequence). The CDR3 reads CASSSQGDQPQHF. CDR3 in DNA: TGTGCCAGCAGCTCACAGGGGGATCAGCCCCAGCATTTT.

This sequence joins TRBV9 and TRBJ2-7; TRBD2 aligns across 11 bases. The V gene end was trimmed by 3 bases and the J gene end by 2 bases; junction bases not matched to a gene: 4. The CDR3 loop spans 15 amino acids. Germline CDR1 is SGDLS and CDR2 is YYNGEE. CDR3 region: CASSAGLAETYEQYF. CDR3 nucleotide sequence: TGTGCCAGCAGCGCGGGACTAGCGGAGACCTACGAGCAGTACTTC. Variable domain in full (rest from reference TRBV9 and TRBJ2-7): DSGVTQTPKHLITATGQRVTLRCSPRSGDLSVYWYQQSLDQGLQFLIQYYNGEERAKGNILERFSAQQFPDLHSELNLSSLELGDSALYFCASSAGLAETYEQYFGPGTRLTVT.

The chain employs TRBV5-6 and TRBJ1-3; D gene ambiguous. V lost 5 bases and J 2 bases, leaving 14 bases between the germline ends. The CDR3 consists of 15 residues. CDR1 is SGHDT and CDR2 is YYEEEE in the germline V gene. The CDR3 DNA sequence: TGTGCCAGCAGTCGTGGGAGGTACGCTGGAAACACCATATATTTT. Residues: CASSRGRYAGNTIYF.

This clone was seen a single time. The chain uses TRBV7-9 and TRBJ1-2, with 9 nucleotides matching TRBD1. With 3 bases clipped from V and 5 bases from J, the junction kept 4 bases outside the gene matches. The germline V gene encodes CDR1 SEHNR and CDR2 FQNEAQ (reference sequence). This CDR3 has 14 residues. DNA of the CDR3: TGTGCCAGCAGCTTCGACAGGGGGTGGTATGGCTACACCTTC. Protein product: CASSFDRGWYGYTF.

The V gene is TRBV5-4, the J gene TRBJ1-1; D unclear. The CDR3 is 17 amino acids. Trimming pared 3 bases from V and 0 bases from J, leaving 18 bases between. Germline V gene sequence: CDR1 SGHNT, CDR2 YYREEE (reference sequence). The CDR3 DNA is TGTGCCAGCAGCTCCAACTTGGGAGGCTCGATGAACACTGAAGCTTTCTTT. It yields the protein CASSSNLGGSMNTEAFF.